The source of this TCR beta chain is a study of T cell responses to AZD1222 COVID-19 vaccine. Findings and caveats of the study: Reportedly, close to half of spike-specific TCRs are directed against unmutated variant regions. Seropositive status at baseline applied to only 6 or 7 AZD1222 recipients. Two doses of AZD1222 preceded a rise in Spike-specific TCR breadth and depth.

Produced via immunoSEQ multiplex PCR; TCRdb's table is partial and in-frame only. Counted here are approximately 92,000 clones, around nine tenths occurring once; the ten biggest clones make up around 3.2%. V shed 4 bases and J 6 bases; nucleotides not matched to a gene: 2. The CDR3 sequence is 14 residues long. Per the germline V gene, CDR1 is PRHDT and CDR2 is FYEKMQ (reference sequence). Notes on this clone: Its antigen is as yet unknown.

This TCR was recovered from an adult in good health. This rearrangement joins TRBV13 to TRBJ2-1; 11 positions agree with TRBD2. Sequenced material: peripheral blood, taken on day 0 of AZD1222 vaccination. The CDR3 is CASSSGTSGNEQFF. The CDR3 DNA is TGTGCCAGCAGCTCCGGGACTAGCGGCAATGAGCAGTTCTTC.